This TCR beta chain was sequenced in a study of blood T cell repertoires in COVID-19. Study summary: The United States, Italy and Spain supplied acute and convalescent COVID-19 samples. In each case, the material was cDNA or gDNA derived from T cells, B-cell-depleted T cells, or PBMCs.

This CDR3 comprises 13 residues. The V end lost 6 bases, the J end lost 4 bases, and 12 bases lay between the germline ends. Germline assignment: CDR1 SQVTM and CDR2 ANQGSEA. Authors' processing steps: Amplification of reference gene primers was used by the study to estimate nucleated cell counts. Only in-frame clones appear in the TCRdb table, and some are missing; sequencing was by immunoSEQ multiplex PCR. Clonal size and the V and J genes are those of that table, whereas D and trimming came from the DNA. The sample yields 100,000 to 120,000 clones, about 85% seen once. V usage is TRBV29-1 and J usage is TRBJ1-4, with D maybe TRBD1 (6 bases). The specimen sequenced was peripheral blood. The source of this sequence is a human donor in a cohort sampled during active COVID-19. The CDR3 nucleotides read TGCAGCGTGGGCTCGGACAGTAATGAAAAACTGTTTTTT. It is translated as CSVGSDSNEKLFF.